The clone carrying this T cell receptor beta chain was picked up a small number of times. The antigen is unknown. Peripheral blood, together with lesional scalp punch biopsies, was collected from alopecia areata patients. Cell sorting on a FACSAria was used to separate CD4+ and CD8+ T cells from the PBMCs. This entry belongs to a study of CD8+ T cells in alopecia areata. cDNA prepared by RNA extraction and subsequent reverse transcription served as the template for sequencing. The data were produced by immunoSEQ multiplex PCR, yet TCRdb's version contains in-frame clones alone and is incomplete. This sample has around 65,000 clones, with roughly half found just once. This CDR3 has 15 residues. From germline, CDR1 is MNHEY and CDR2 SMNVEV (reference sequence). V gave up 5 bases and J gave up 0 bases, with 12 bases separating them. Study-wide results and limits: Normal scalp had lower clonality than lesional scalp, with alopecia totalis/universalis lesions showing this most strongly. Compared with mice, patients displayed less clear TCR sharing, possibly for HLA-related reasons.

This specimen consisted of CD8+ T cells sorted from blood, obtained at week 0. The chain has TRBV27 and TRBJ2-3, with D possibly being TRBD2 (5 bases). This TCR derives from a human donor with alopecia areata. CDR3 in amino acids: CASSPRGLSTDTQYF. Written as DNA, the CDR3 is TGTGCCAGCAGTCCCCGCGGGCTTAGCACAGATACGCAGTATTTT.